The present T cell receptor (beta chain) was sequenced within a study of response to subunit inactivated influenza vaccine. This clonotype was seen only a few times. Its antigen is unknown. The germline V gene encodes CDR1 MNHEY and CDR2 SMNVEV (reference sequence). The CDR3 is made up of 20 amino acids. V dropped 6 bases and J dropped 6; count of bases not matched to a gene: 20. TCRdb recomputed calls from the RT-PCR reads with MiXCR, one row per CDR3 protein. The sample records 800,000 or so distinct CDR3 sequences, around 20% being singletons. Study-level findings and limits: Authors suggested each seasonal influenza vaccination recruits few new T cells.

The chain links TRBV27 to TRBJ2-1, with 13 bases fitting TRBD2. The source of this sequence is a man in his forties or fifties who received an inactivated influenza vaccine. Sequenced here: PBMCs from blood, sampled roughly 5 days after vaccination. CDR3 in DNA: TGTGCCAGCAGCCAGCCTGGGACTAGCGGGATAGGAGAAAGATTCAATGAGCAGTTCTTC. Its protein is CASSQPGTSGIGERFNEQFF.